This TCR beta chain emerged from a study of CD8+ T cells in alopecia areata. General study findings and limits: Higher clonality than in normal scalp was seen in lesional scalp, especially alopecia totalis/universalis.

As regards this clone: Its antigen is undetermined.

PBMCs provided sorted CD4+ and CD8+ T cells. In each case, RNA was isolated and then reverse transcribed into cDNA as the sequencing template. Some clones are missing from TCRdb's copy, which holds only in-frame ones; the method was immunoSEQ multiplex PCR. The sample holds approximately 150,000 clones, 55% to 65% seen once. Germline CDR1 is SGHVS and CDR2 is FQNEAQ. The CDR3 consists of 12 residues. Between the trimmed V and J ends, which lost 5 bases and 4 bases, there was a span of 6 bases. The J gene is TRBJ1-5, the V gene TRBV7-8; D is unclear. The sequence came from a human donor in good health. The sample comprised CD4+ T cells sorted from blood. In DNA, the CDR3 is TGTGCCAGCAGCCCAATTAATCAGCCCCAGCATTTT. This gives the protein CASSPINQPQHF. The variable domain in full, with the rest retrieved from reference TRBV7-8 and TRBJ1-5, is GAGVSQSPRYKVAKRGQDVALRCDPISGHVSLFWYQQALGQGPEFLTYFQNEAQLDKSGLPSDRFFAERPEGSVSTLKIQRTQQEDSAVYLCASSPINQPQHFGDGTRLSIL.